The rows below give T cell receptor beta chains drawn from one sample of a study of blood T cell repertoires in COVID-19. Data came from immunoSEQ multiplex PCR; TCRdb stores just in-frame clones and leaves some out. The sample shows about 480,000 clones, about 90% of them seen only once. Sequenced input: PBMCs or T cells enriched from blood (not recorded which). These receptor sequences come from a woman between 18 and 29 years old with acute COVID-19. Each CDR3 is given with its conserved first and last residue. The D gene is left open where the match is weak. A row's size may be missing; if present it is once, few, many or a size class.

>-|-|13|TRBJ2-7|TRBV6-6
CASSFARGYEQYF
TGTGCCAGCAGTTTCGCTCGGGGATACGAGCAGTACTTC
>-|-|15|TRBJ2-7|TRBV27
CASSFGRGEVYEQYF
TGTGCCAGCAGTTTTGGCAGGGGTGAAGTCTACGAGCAGTACTTC
>-|TRBD1|14|TRBJ1-6|TRBV6-5
CASSQGQNNSPLHF
TGTGCCAGCAGCCAGGGACAGAATAATTCACCCCTCCACTTT
>-|-|15|TRBJ1-1|TRBV18
CASSPRQLMNTEAFF
TGTGCCAGCTCACCCAGACAGCTCATGAACACTGAAGCTTTCTTT
>once|-|13|TRBJ2-2|TRBV19
CASRQGGSGELFF
TGTGCCAGTAGGCAGGGGGGTTCCGGGGAGCTGTTTTTT
>-|TRBD1|16|TRBJ2-1|TRBV7-9
CASSFQTGIPYNEQFF
TGTGCCAGCAGCTTTCAGACAGGGATCCCCTACAATGAGCAGTTCTTC
>-|TRBD2|12|TRBJ2-3|TRBV28
CATSGFTDTQYF
TGTGCGACTAGCGGATTCACAGATACGCAGTATTTT
>-|TRBD1|14|TRBJ2-7|TRBV25-1
CASSPRDSTYEQYF
TGTGCCAGCAGTCCAAGGGACAGTACCTACGAGCAGTACTTC
>-|-|12|TRBJ1-1|TRBV14
CASSSGFLEAFF
TGTGCCAGCAGCTCGGGTTTCCTAGAAGCTTTCTTT
>-|TRBD1|12|TRBJ1-6|TRBV28
CAARDRVLPLHF
TGTGCCGCCCGGGACAGGGTTTTACCCCTCCACTTT
>-|-|18|TRBJ2-1|TRBV7-5
CVRSRRTSGSFAHNEQFF
TGTGTCAGAAGCCGGAGGACTAGCGGGAGTTTTGCACACAATGAGCAGTTCTTC
>-|-|12|TRBJ2-1|TRBV6-5
CASRHMGGEQFF
TGTGCCAGCAGGCATATGGGGGGTGAGCAGTTCTTC
>-|-|14|TRBJ2-5|TRBV4-1
CASSQERGGETQYF
TGCGCCAGCAGCCAAGAACGAGGAGGGGAGACCCAGTACTTC
>few|-|12|TRBJ2-3|TRBV11-2
CASSPSTDTQYF
TGTGCCAGCAGCCCTAGCACAGATACGCAGTATTTT
>-|-|13|TRBJ2-7|TRBV7-3
CASSFTGDYEQYF
TGTGCCAGCAGCTTTACCGGGGACTACGAGCAGTACTTC
>-|TRBD2|17|TRBJ2-1|TRBV6-6
CASSRPLLAGGRNEQFF
TGTGCCAGCAGTCGCCCCTTACTAGCGGGAGGTCGGAATGAGCAGTTCTTC
>-|-|15|TRBJ2-7|TRBV11-1
CASSLGQGPVYEQYF
TGTGCCAGCAGCTTGGGGCAGGGGCCCGTCTACGAGCAGTACTTC
>-|TRBD1|15|TRBJ1-3|TRBV9
CASSETTGAGNTIYF
TGTGCCAGCAGCGAAACGACAGGGGCCGGAAACACCATATATTTT
>-|-|14|TRBJ1-2|TRBV10-2
CASSESTARDGYTF
TGCGCCAGCAGTGAGTCTACAGCCCGAGATGGCTACACCTTC
>-|TRBD2|18|TRBJ2-1|TRBV5-1
CASSLRWGGSPSYNEQFF
TGCGCCAGCAGCTTGAGATGGGGAGGGAGCCCGTCCTACAATGAGCAGTTCTTC
>-|TRBD1|16|TRBJ2-3|TRBV7-9
CASSSQGQTITDTQYF
TGTGCCAGCAGCTCCCAGGGACAGACGATCACAGATACGCAGTATTTT
>-|-|12|TRBJ2-7|TRBV12-3/TRBV12-4
CASTGDLNYRDF
TGTGCCAGCACGGGGGACTTGAACTACCGGGACTTC
>-|-|13|TRBJ2-5|TRBV29-1
CSVAPIAQETQYF
TGCAGCGTTGCCCCTATCGCCCAAGAGACCCAGTACTTC
>once|TRBD1|19|TRBJ2-6|TRBV27
CASSLSWGDRGTGANVLTF
TGTGCCAGCAGTTTATCTTGGGGGGACAGGGGAACTGGGGCCAACGTCCTGACTTTC
>-|-|15|TRBJ1-1|TRBV19
CASSIAATGGTEAFF
TGTGCCAGTAGTATAGCGGCGACGGGGGGCACTGAAGCTTTCTTT
>-|TRBD1|13|TRBJ2-1|TRBV19
CASSPGQGGEQFF
TGTGCCAGTAGTCCGGGACAGGGTGGTGAGCAGTTCTTC
>-|TRBD2|19|TRBJ2-3|TRBV28
CASSPWTSGKGTGTDTQYF
TGTGCCAGCAGTCCCTGGACTAGCGGGAAAGGCACGGGCACAGATACGCAGTATTTT
>-|-|12|TRBJ2-5|TRBV5-1
CASAQKQETQYF
TGCGCCAGCGCACAGAAGCAAGAGACCCAGTACTTC
>-|-|14|TRBJ1-1|TRBV6-5
CASSRGGVNTEAFF
TGTGCCAGCAGTCGGGGGGGCGTGAACACTGAAGCTTTCTTT
>few|-|14|TRBJ2-1|TRBV12-5
CASEQGGSYNEQFF
TGTGCTAGTGAGCAAGGGGGCTCCTACAATGAGCAGTTCTTC
>-|-|13|TRBJ1-2|TRBV28
CASSLIANYGYTF
TGTGCCAGCAGTTTAATAGCGAACTATGGCTACACCTTC
>-|-|13|TRBJ1-3|TRBV28
CASSRLQGNTIYF
TGTGCCAGCAGTCGTTTGCAGGGAAACACCATATATTTT
>-|TRBD2|14|TRBJ2-1|TRBV2
CASKAGGMNNEQFF
TGTGCCAGCAAAGCGGGAGGTATGAACAATGAGCAGTTCTTC
>few|TRBD1|16|TRBJ1-1|TRBV28
CASSQGTGDRNTEAFF
TGTGCCAGCAGTCAGGGGACAGGGGATAGGAACACTGAAGCTTTCTTT
>-|-|14|TRBJ2-1|TRBV27
CASSTSRLNNEQFF
TGTGCCAGCAGTACCAGCCGACTTAACAATGAGCAGTTCTTC
>-|TRBD1|13|TRBJ1-6|TRBV4-3
CASSQGQGGPLHF
TGCGCCAGCAGCCAAGGACAGGGGGGACCCCTCCACTTT
>-|-|14|TRBJ2-1|TRBV10-3
CAISEGGAYNEQFF
TGTGCCATCAGTGAGGGAGGGGCCTACAATGAGCAGTTCTTC
>-|-|12|TRBJ2-7|TRBV4-2
CASSPDTGPQYF
TGTGCCAGCAGCCCGGACACAGGGCCACAGTACTTC
>-|TRBD2|17|TRBJ2-1|TRBV27
CASSLAGLAGGPNEQFF
TGTGCCAGCAGTTTAGCCGGGCTAGCGGGGGGGCCGAATGAGCAGTTCTTC
>-|TRBD1|15|TRBJ1-2|TRBV27
CASSGQTGAGYGYTF
TGTGCCAGCAGTGGCCAGACAGGGGCGGGCTATGGCTACACCTTC
>-|-|16|TRBJ2-7|TRBV24-1
CATSDLRAGESYEQYF
TGTGCCACCAGTGATTTGCGGGCAGGGGAATCCTACGAGCAGTACTTC
>-|TRBD2|14|TRBJ2-7|TRBV15
CATSGRGALYEQYF
TGTGCCACCAGCGGGCGGGGGGCCCTCTACGAGCAGTACTTC
>-|-|13|TRBJ1-4|TRBV19
CASSTSTNEKLFF
TGTGCCAGTAGTACTTCAACTAATGAAAAACTGTTTTTT
>few|-|13|TRBJ1-5|TRBV7-8
CASSFSGNQPQHF
TGTGCCAGCAGCTTTTCAGGCAATCAGCCCCAGCATTTT
>-|-|12|TRBJ1-2|TRBV28
CASSLPGYGYTF
TGTGCCAGCAGTTTGCCGGGCTATGGCTACACCTTC
>-|-|14|TRBJ2-1|TRBV14
CASSQFEDYNEQFF
TGTGCCAGCAGCCAATTCGAGGACTACAATGAGCAGTTCTTC